This T cell receptor beta chain was found in a study of blood T cells in healthy people across ages. Trimming cost V 6 bases and J 4 bases, with 12 bases left between them. Germline CDR1 SGHTA, CDR2 FQGNSA. The CDR3 is 14 residues long. The amount of total RNA extracted per sample was at least 5.5 micrograms. This clonotype was seen a few times. A second 7 to 11 cycle PCR used barcoded and J-beta primers. Researchers report that each sample yielded at least 3 million CDR3-containing paired-end reads. One entry per CDR3 protein results from TCRdb running MiXCR on the 5' RACE reads. This sample has about 570,000 distinct CDR3 sequences, with over 25% found just once. The same sample was also used in a study of T cells of mothers and their children. From that report: Normalized overlap was always slightly, never significantly, higher in related than unrelated mother-child pairs.

The chain links TRBV7-2 to TRBJ2-2; no firm D call. The material sequenced was blood. The sequence was collected from a boy younger than 10 in good health. The CDR3 bases are TGTGCCAGCAGGCAAGCGACACCCACCGGGGAGCTGTTTTTT. It translates to CASRQATPTGELFF.